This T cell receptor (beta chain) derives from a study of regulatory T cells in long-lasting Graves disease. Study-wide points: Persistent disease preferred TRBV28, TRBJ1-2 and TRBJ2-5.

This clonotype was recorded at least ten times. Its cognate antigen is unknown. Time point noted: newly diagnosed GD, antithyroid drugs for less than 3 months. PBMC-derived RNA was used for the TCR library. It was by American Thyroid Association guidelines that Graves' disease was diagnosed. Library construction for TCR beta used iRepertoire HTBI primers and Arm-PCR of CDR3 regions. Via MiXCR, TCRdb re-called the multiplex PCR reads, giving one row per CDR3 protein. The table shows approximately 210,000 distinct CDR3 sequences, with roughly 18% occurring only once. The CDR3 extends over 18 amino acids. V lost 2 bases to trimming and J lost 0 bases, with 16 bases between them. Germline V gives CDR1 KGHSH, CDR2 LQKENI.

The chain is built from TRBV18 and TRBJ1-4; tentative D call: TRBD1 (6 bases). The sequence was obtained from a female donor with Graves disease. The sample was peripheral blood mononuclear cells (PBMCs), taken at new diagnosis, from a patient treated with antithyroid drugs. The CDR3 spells CASSPSRGSAPTNEKLFF. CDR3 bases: TGTGCCAGCTCACCATCGAGGGGGTCCGCTCCAACTAATGAAAAACTGTTTTTT.